The following is a T cell receptor beta chain sequence with its context. What it binds is not known. The data stem from a study of shared clonotypes between healthy human individuals. Study-level findings and limits: Among the subsets, naive ones generally showed larger estimated richness than memory ones. Clonotypes which were not shared had lower generation probabilities than clonotypes that all four donors shared. Among several donors, approximately 5% of naive CD4 clonotypes were found in common.

Germline CDR1 MNHNS, CDR2 SASEGT. Trimming removed 6 bases from V and 7 bases from J, with 9 bases in between. The CDR3 covers 11 residues. Assay: immunoSEQ multiplex PCR; the TCRdb copy retains only in-frame clones and omits some. The data contain hundreds of thousands of clones, around three quarters of them seen just once; the ten biggest clones take up around 2%. In the CD4+ fraction, cells were divided into CD45RA+ naive and CD45RA-negative memory subsets. This clonotype was sampled from a woman aged 25 to 39 in good health. The V and J genes are TRBV6-1 and TRBJ1-2, with D possibly matching TRBD1 (6 bases). What was sequenced was memory CD4+ T cells sorted from blood. Subset noted: CD45RA-negative fraction. The CDR3 sequence: CASRGGVGYTF. The CDR3 coding sequence is TGTGCCAGCAGGGGGGGCGTTGGCTACACCTTC.